This T cell receptor beta chain was sequenced in a study of blood T cell repertoires in COVID-19. How the authors handled the data: Reference gene primer amplification in the assay estimated nucleated cell counts. Generated by immunoSEQ multiplex PCR, the TCRdb table keeps only in-frame clones and is missing some. D and trimming were read from the DNA, whereas the V and J calls and clone size are those reported in that table. Among about 150,000 clones listed, roughly 85% were seen once. Across under 25 US areas, participants ranged in age from 18 to 89 years. Self-reported history from a screening survey and questionnaire set each donor's cohort. Each recovered donor of Cohort 3 presented with two negative PCRs, clearance, or symptom resolution. Germline V gives CDR1 SGHDT, CDR2 YYEEEE. The CDR3 has 15 residues. Deletions cut 3 bases from V and 1 base from J, with 13 bases between.

The gene calls are TRBV5-6 and TRBJ1-1, with D possibly being TRBD1 (6 bases). Sequenced input: PBMCs or T cells enriched from blood (not recorded which). The clonotype was recovered from a man aged 50 or older who had recovered from COVID-19. The CDR3 sequence: CASSSLIQGNTEAFF. DNA for the CDR3: TGTGCCAGCAGCTCTTTAATACAGGGGAACACTGAAGCTTTCTTT.